Listed here are 10 T cell receptor beta chains from one sample, sequenced in a study of cytomegalovirus exposure and HLA in healthy donors. The method was immunoSEQ multiplex PCR; TCRdb's version includes in-frame clones alone and lacks a portion of them. Of 150,000 to 200,000 clones in the sample, roughly 81% were seen once. Sample: PBMCs. These receptors were obtained from a woman in her twenties or thirties in good health and CMV-seronegative.

This rearrangement joins TRBV30 to TRBJ1-3, with 8 positions matching TRBD1. J was trimmed by 2 bases and V by 4 bases; bases with no gene match: 4. Germline assignment: CDR1 GTSNPN and CDR2 SVGIG (reference sequence). The CDR3 loop spans 14 amino acids. The CDR3 protein is CAWTQGQAGNTIYF. In DNA form, the CDR3 reads TGTGCCTGGACCCAGGGACAGGCTGGAAACACCATATATTTT.

V gene TRBV18 combines with J gene TRBJ1-2; tentatively, D is TRBD1 (5 bases). The germline CDR1 and CDR2 sequences are KGHSH and LQKENI. The CDR3 extends over 13 amino acids. V dropped 3 bases and J dropped 7 bases, with 12 bases sitting between them. In DNA form, the CDR3 reads TGTGCCAGCTCACCGGCCGGGAGGGGTGGCTACACCTTC. This gives the protein CASSPAGRGGYTF.

The chain recombines TRBV5-1 with TRBJ2-3; 9 positions agree with TRBD2. The CDR3 sequence is 16 residues long. Germline V gene data show CDR1 as SGHRS and CDR2 as YFSETQ. With 4 bases clipped from V and 0 bases from J, the junction kept 6 bases outside the gene matches. The CDR3 loop is CASSHLAGLSTDTQYF. CDR3 DNA: TGCGCCAGCAGCCACCTAGCGGGGCTCAGCACAGATACGCAGTATTTT.

The genes are TRBV2 and TRBJ2-2; 12 nucleotides agree with TRBD2. Germline lookup yields CDR1 SNHLY and CDR2 FYNNEI. After removal of 6 bases from V and 6 bases from J, the junction contained 5 bases not matched to a gene. The CDR3 has 15 amino acids. Here the CDR3 DNA reads TGTGCCAGCAGCGAAAGACTAGCGGGAGCCGGGGAGCTGTTTTTT. Its translation is CASSERLAGAGELFF.

The J gene is TRBJ1-2, the V gene TRBV28; 8 bases align to TRBD1. CDR3 length: 14 residues. Germline lookup yields CDR1 MDHEN and CDR2 SYDVKM. The junction had 8 bases not matched to a gene; V was cut back by 7 bases and J by 4 bases. In DNA, the CDR3 is TGTGCCAGCAACCCATACAGGGGGTTCTATGGCTACACCTTC. Translating gives CASNPYRGFYGYTF.

The genes are TRBV9 and TRBJ1-2, with 7 bases that match TRBD1. The CDR3 is made up of 14 amino acids. Germline V gene data show CDR1 as SGDLS and CDR2 as YYNGEE. V gave up 0 bases and J gave up 5 bases; unmatched junction bases: 4. The CDR3 DNA sequence: TGTGCCAGCAGCGTAGGGGACAGAGGGTATGGCTACACCTTC. This gives the protein CASSVGDRGYGYTF. Using reference TRBV9 and TRBJ1-2 for the parts outside the CDR3, the full variable domain is DSGVTQTPKHLITATGQRVTLRCSPRSGDLSVYWYQQSLDQGLQFLIQYYNGEERAKGNILERFSAQQFPDLHSELNLSSLELGDSALYFCASSVGDRGYGYTFGSGTRLTVV.

This clone was seen a handful of times. V is TRBV6-6 and J is TRBJ1-4; D is ambiguous. Germline assignment: CDR1 MNHNY and CDR2 SVGAGI (reference sequence). Deletions cut 2 bases from V and 5 bases from J, with 6 bases between. The CDR3 is 13 residues long. CDR3 amino acids: CASSYRVNEKLFF. For the CDR3, the DNA is TGTGCCAGCAGTTACCGTGTCAATGAAAAACTGTTTTTT.

This clone has only one observation. V gene TRBV5-1 combines with J gene TRBJ1-6, with D perhaps TRBD1 (5 bases). Between the trimmed V and J ends, which lost 0 bases and 0 bases, there was a span of 7 bases. This CDR3 is 16 amino acids long. Germline lookup yields CDR1 SGHRS and CDR2 YFSETQ. CDR3 coding DNA: TGCGCCAGCAGCTTGGGGGGACTCTCCTATAATTCACCCCTCCACTTT. It yields the protein CASSLGGLSYNSPLHF.

The gene calls are TRBV7-9 and TRBJ1-1; D ambiguous. CDR3 length: 15 amino acids. Germline V CDR1 and CDR2: SEHNR, FQNEAQ (reference sequence). V dropped 1 base and J dropped 0 bases, with 9 bases sitting between them. The chain's CDR3 is CASSLEARLNTEAFF. In nucleotides, the CDR3 is TGTGCCAGCAGCTTAGAAGCCCGGTTGAACACTGAAGCTTTCTTT.

The chain links TRBV16 to TRBJ1-2; D is possibly TRBD1 (6 bases). The germline V gene encodes CDR1 KGHSY and CDR2 FQNENV. Trimming left V 3 bases short and J 5 bases short, with 13 bases between. CDR3 length equals 14 residues. This chain's CDR3 is CASSHTGSWYGYTF. CDR3 sequence (DNA): TGTGCCAGCAGCCATACAGGGAGTTGGTATGGCTACACCTTC.